This T cell receptor (beta chain) derives from a study of molecular identifiers for immune sequencing clone quantification. Study-level findings and limits: Naive cells had under 1% of molecules in clones above 20 RNA copies, effectors over 97%.

Germline V gene lookup returns CDR1 LGHNA and CDR2 YSLEER. This CDR3 is built from 15 residues. The V end lost 0 bases, the J end lost 2 bases, and 10 bases lay between the germline ends. Investigators produced naive CD8 libraries from roughly 20,000 to 1,000,000 sorted cells, drawing on 10%, 30% or 50% RNA. About this clonotype: The antigen is undetermined.

TCRdb re-called the PCR reads with MiXCR, one entry per CDR3 protein. The sample comprises about 630,000 distinct CDR3 sequences, approximately 24% of which are singletons, and around 0.78% rests with the top ten. This TCR was sampled from a human donor in good health. Some libraries in this study had Jurkat cell RNA spiked in. The V and J genes are TRBV4-3 and TRBJ1-1; D is undetermined. The specimen sequenced was naive CD8+ T cells from blood, with Jurkat cell RNA spiked in. Subset meaning: FACS-sorted CD8+CD4-CCR7+CD45RA+ naive T cells. CDR3 bases: TGCGCCAGCAGCCAAGAACCCCCAGGCAACACTGAAGCTTTCTTT. It specifies CASSQEPPGNTEAFF.